These 25 T cell receptor beta chains share one sample of origin, sequenced in a study of CD8 T cells in Susac syndrome. RNA amounts of roughly 0.45 to 1 ug underwent reverse transcription with random hexamers. TCRdb ran MiXCR on the immunoSEQ multiplex PCR reads and lists one entry per CDR3 protein. The sample lists more than 75,000 distinct CDR3 sequences, roughly 94% occurring once. The sequenced sample was CD8+ T cells from PBMCs. Receptors were obtained from a human donor in good health.

V usage is TRBV4-3 and J usage is TRBJ2-1; D is perhaps TRBD2 (6 bases). This CDR3 region has 17 residues. The V end was cut by 3 bases, the J end by 6 bases, with 21 bases between. From germline, CDR1 is LGHNA and CDR2 YSLEER. CDR3 coding DNA: TGCGCCAGCAGCCAGGGCCAACTGGCAGGAGGGGCCAATGAGCAGTTCTTC. Its protein is CASSQGQLAGGANEQFF.

The chain employs TRBV2 and TRBJ2-7; D is ambiguous. Germline CDR1 is SNHLY and CDR2 is FYNNEI. Trimming took off 7 bases at V and 2 bases at J, with 12 bases between the two ends. The CDR3 has 13 amino acids. The CDR3 is CASIRQQTYEQYV. The CDR3, as DNA: TGTGCCAGCATAAGGCAGCAGACCTACGAGCAGTACGTC.

The chain has TRBV25-1 and TRBJ1-1, with D uncertain. The CDR3 has 14 residues. Trimming left V 3 bases short and J 1 base short, with 9 bases between. Germline CDR1 is MGHDK and CDR2 is SYGVNS. CDR3: CASSESTANTEAFF. DNA for the CDR3: TGTGCCAGCAGTGAGTCCACAGCGAACACTGAAGCTTTCTTT.

The gene calls are TRBV9 and TRBJ2-1, with 7 positions matching TRBD2. Trimming removed 3 bases from V and 8 bases from J; junction bases left unmatched: 5. CDR1 and CDR2 from the germline V gene are SGDLS and YYNGEE. CDR3 length equals 13 residues. CDR3 coding DNA: TGTGCCAGCAGCGCCGGGACTACCGATGAGCAGTTCTTC. It is translated as CASSAGTTDEQFF.

The genes are TRBV25-1 and TRBJ1-2; D not resolved. From germline, CDR1 is MGHDK and CDR2 SYGVNS. The CDR3 covers 10 residues. V was shortened by 4 bases and J by 5 bases, with 2 bases between the two germline ends. The CDR3 protein is CASSGYGYTF. The CDR3 nucleotides are TGTGCCAGCAGTGGTTATGGCTACACCTTC.

V gene TRBV4-3 combines with J gene TRBJ2-5, with 9 bases fitting TRBD2. The CDR3 extends over 17 amino acids. Germline loops: CDR1 LGHNA, CDR2 YSLEER. The J segment lost 6 bases and the V segment lost 0 bases, leaving 11 bases of the junction unmatched. CDR3 sequence reads: CASSQDPLAGSIKTQYF. As DNA, the CDR3 is TGCGCCAGCAGCCAAGATCCCCTAGCGGGGAGTATAAAGACCCAGTACTTC.

The chain carries TRBV13 and TRBJ1-2; D not resolved. CDR1 is PRHDT, CDR2 FYEKMQ, per germline (reference sequence). CDR3 size: 13 residues. V shed 8 bases and J shed 4 bases, with 14 bases lying between them. The CDR3 DNA is TGTGCCAGCGGGGAACAGACTATCTATGGCTACACCTTC. It yields the protein CASGEQTIYGYTF.

CDR3 region: CATSPRYGAGADTQYF. The CDR3 region has the DNA TGTGCCACCAGCCCCCGCTACGGGGCTGGTGCAGATACGCAGTATTTT. The rearrangement joins TRBV15 to TRBJ2-3; possibly TRBD1 or TRBD2 for D (5 bases each). This CDR3 is 16 amino acids long. The V end was cut by 5 bases, the J end by 4 bases, with 19 bases between. Per the germline V gene, CDR1 is LNHNV and CDR2 is YYDKDF (reference sequence).

The chain carries TRBV15 and TRBJ1-2; possible D gene TRBD1, 6 bases. The CDR3 has 14 residues. Deletions cut 8 bases from V and 4 bases from J, with 17 bases between. CDR1 and CDR2 (germline): LNHNV, YYDKDF (reference sequence). The CDR3 region has the DNA TGTGCCACCCAAGGGGGTCTTCGGAGCTATGGCTACACCTTC. Translated, it gives CATQGGLRSYGYTF. Combining the CDR3 with reference TRBV15 and TRBJ1-2 gives the whole variable domain DAMVIQNPRYQVTQFGKPVTLSCSQTLNHNVMYWYQQKSSQAPKLLFHYYDKDFNNEADTPDNFQSRRPNTSFCFLDIRSPGLGDTAMYLCATQGGLRSYGYTFGSGTRLTVV.

The chain combines TRBV23-1 with TRBJ2-7; D unresolved. TRBV23-1 belongs to the ORF category, with a function that is uncertain. This CDR3 contains 10 residues. With 11 bases removed from V and 3 bases from J, the gap between germline ends came to 8 bases. CDR3 in amino acids: CALTGYEQYV. Written as DNA, the CDR3 is TGCGCCCTCACGGGCTACGAGCAGTACGTC.

The rearrangement links TRBV29-1 to TRBJ2-5; 11 bases agree with TRBD2. This CDR3 has 17 residues. J was trimmed by 4 bases and V by 8 bases; bases with no gene match: 18. Germline V lookup: CDR1 SQVTM, CDR2 ANQGSEA. The CDR3 loop is CSIGGLAVQGSPETQYF. CDR3 DNA: TGCAGCATAGGGGGACTAGCGGTACAAGGTTCCCCAGAGACCCAGTACTTC.

This chain uses TRBV24-1 with TRBJ2-2; D gene ambiguous. The germline V gene encodes CDR1 KGHDR and CDR2 SFDVKD. V was pared by 0 bases and J by 2 bases, with 9 bases between. The CDR3 spans 16 residues. CDR3: CATSDLREGNTGELFF. The CDR3 nucleotides read TGTGCCACCAGTGATTTGCGAGAAGGTAACACCGGGGAGCTGTTTTTT.

The rearrangement uses TRBV29-1 and TRBJ2-1; a possible D gene is TRBD1 (5 bases). CDR1 is SQVTM and CDR2 is ANQGSEA in the germline V gene. Trimming stripped 3 bases from V and 5 bases from J, with 8 bases between. The CDR3 extends over 12 amino acids. CDR3: CSVDRANNEQFF. The DNA for the CDR3 is TGCAGCGTTGACAGGGCGAACAATGAGCAGTTCTTC.

The CDR3 reads CASTLGTGGSEAFF. CDR3 DNA sequence: TGTGCCAGCACCTTGGGCACCGGGGGGTCTGAAGCTTTCTTT. This chain links TRBV9 with TRBJ1-1; possibly TRBD1 for D (5 bases). The V gene's germline CDR1 is SGDLS and CDR2 YYNGEE. This CDR3 has 14 residues. The V end was cut by 6 bases, the J end by 6 bases, with 18 bases between.

CDR3 loop: CASSLVNGELFF. CDR3 coding DNA: TGTGCCAGCAGCTTGGTAAACGGGGAGCTGTTTTTT. V usage is TRBV5-6 and J usage is TRBJ2-2, with no clear D. Germline values: CDR1 SGHDT, CDR2 YYEEEE. This CDR3 has 12 residues. Trimming took 0 bases from V and 7 from J, leaving 4 bases between them.

V usage is TRBV27 and J usage is TRBJ1-5; TRBD1 matches 7 bases. The trim removed 3 bases at V and 6 bases at J, leaving 5 bases unmatched. Germline V gene lookup returns CDR1 MNHEY and CDR2 SMNVEV (reference sequence). CDR3 length: 14 residues. CDR3 nucleotides: TGTGCCAGCAGTTTCGACAGGGCAACTCAGCCCCAGCATTTT. Translation gives CASSFDRATQPQHF.

J is TRBJ1-6 and V is TRBV24-1, with D possibly TRBD1 on 5 matching bases. The length of the CDR3 is 16 residues. The V end was cut by 5 bases, the J end by 0 bases, with 10 bases between. Germline-derived CDR1 and CDR2 are KGHDR and SFDVKD. In nucleotides, the CDR3 is TGTGCCACCAGTGTCGCAGGGAGCTCCTATAATTCACCCCTCCACTTT. Translation: CATSVAGSSYNSPLHF.

V and J are TRBV9 and TRBJ2-1; no clear D. Trimming shortened V by 3 bases and J by 8 bases, and 6 bases separated the two germline ends. CDR3 size: 11 residues. Germline V lookup: CDR1 SGDLS, CDR2 YYNGEE. As DNA, the CDR3 is TGTGCCAGCAGCGACCGGGATGAGCAGTTCTTC. This gives the protein CASSDRDEQFF.

This chain connects TRBV5-4 to TRBJ2-2; TRBD1 agrees at 7 bases. Looked up from germline, CDR1 is SGHNT and CDR2 is YYREEE (reference sequence). V dropped 0 bases and J dropped 10; count of bases not matched to a gene: 6. The CDR3 covers 14 residues. The CDR3 here is CASSLGQGETELFF. CDR3 coding DNA: TGTGCCAGCAGCTTGGGACAGGGAGAGACGGAGCTGTTTTTT.

The rearrangement links TRBV28 to TRBJ2-1, with TRBD1 identical over 11 bases. This CDR3 region has 15 residues. Per germline, CDR1 MDHEN and CDR2 SYDVKM. Trimming at V came to 3 bases and at J to 8 bases, leaving 6 bases not matched to a gene. This CDR3 reads CASSFPAGQGDEQFF. The CDR3 DNA follows: TGTGCCAGCAGTTTCCCCGCGGGACAGGGGGATGAGCAGTTCTTC.

The CDR3 is CATSDRTGLAKNIQYF. CDR3 DNA: TGTGCCACCAGTGACCGGACAGGGTTGGCCAAAAACATTCAGTACTTC. V gene TRBV24-1 combines with J gene TRBJ2-4, with TRBD1 identical over 8 bases. Germline CDR1 KGHDR, CDR2 SFDVKD. The V and J ends lost 4 bases and 1 base, in that order; junction bases with no gene match: 5. CDR3 length: 16 amino acids.

The chain carries TRBV5-1 and TRBJ1-1; D perhaps matches TRBD1 (6 bases). V was clipped by 6 bases and J by 7 bases, with 10 bases between them. This CDR3 contains 11 residues. Germline CDR1 and CDR2: SGHRS and YFSETQ. As DNA, the CDR3 is TGCGCCAGCAAAGGGGGTATTGAAGCTTTCTTT. Translation gives CASKGGIEAFF.

The genes are TRBV28 and TRBJ1-5, with unresolved D. This CDR3 region has 13 residues. Germline assignment: CDR1 MDHEN and CDR2 SYDVKM. Trimming took off 5 bases at V and 6 bases at J, with 11 bases between the two ends. CDR3 nucleotide sequence: TGTGCCAGCAGTCCAAAAACGGGTCAGCCCCAGCATTTT. Translated, it gives CASSPKTGQPQHF.

The gene calls are TRBV9 and TRBJ2-1, with a weak D call TRBD2 (5 bases). CDR1 and CDR2 (germline): SGDLS, YYNGEE. There are 15 residues in the CDR3. Trimming cost V 3 bases and J 9 bases, with 19 bases left between them. The CDR3 region is CASSAGEGPPAEQFF. As DNA, the CDR3 is TGTGCCAGCAGCGCAGGAGAGGGCCCTCCGGCTGAGCAGTTCTTC.

The gene calls are TRBV9 and TRBJ2-1; 9 nucleotides line up with TRBD1. This CDR3 has 12 residues. J lost 9 bases, V lost 5 bases, and 3 bases had no gene match. CDR1 and CDR2 (germline): SGDLS, YYNGEE. The CDR3, as DNA: TGTGCCAGCAGGGGACAGGGTAGTGAGCAGTTCTTC. Amino acid sequence: CASRGQGSEQFF.